Listed below are T cell receptor beta chains from one sample, sequenced in a study of Ad26.COV2.S vaccination and SARS-CoV-2 variants. TCRdb's copy holds only in-frame clones and misses some; the assay was immunoSEQ multiplex PCR. The table has hundreds of thousands of clones, around 89% seen once. The starting material was peripheral blood, obtained in a trial of Ad26.COV2.S vaccine versus placebo. These receptor sequences come from a person between 18 and 59 years old who received the Ad26.COV2.S COVID-19 vaccine or a placebo. CDR3s include the opening cysteine and the closing phenylalanine or tryptophan. The order of the fields is V gene, D gene, J gene, clone size, CDR3 DNA, CDR3 protein. A D gene is named only where the DNA matches it firmly. Some rows mark clone size as missing; the rest say once, few, many or name a class of expanded clone.

>TRBV12-5|TRBD2|TRBJ2-5|NA
TGTGCTAGTGGTTCATCACTTCTAGCGGGAGTGGAGACCCAGTACTTC
CASGSSLLAGVETQYF
>TRBV28|NA|TRBJ2-2|NA
TGTGCCAGCAGGGAGAACACCGGGGAGCTGTTTTTT
CASRENTGELFF
>TRBV5-1|TRBD2|TRBJ2-3|NA
TGCGCCAGCAGCCGGACTAGCGGGAGTAGGTCAGATACGCAGTATTTT
CASSRTSGSRSDTQYF
>TRBV9|NA|TRBJ1-6|few
TGTGCCAGCGCGAAGCTTAATTCACCCCTCCACTTT
CASAKLNSPLHF
>TRBV29-1|NA|TRBJ2-1|NA
TGCAGCGTTGGTGACTTAGGCTCCTACAATGAGCAGTTCTTC
CSVGDLGSYNEQFF
>TRBV30|NA|TRBJ2-7|NA
TGTGCCTGGAGTAGTGGCGCCGTTTACGAGCAGTACTTC
CAWSSGAVYEQYF
>TRBV5-1|NA|TRBJ1-6|NA
TGCGCCAGCAGCCCCGGACGGAATAATTCACCCCTCCACTTT
CASSPGRNNSPLHF
>TRBV15|NA|TRBJ2-1|NA
TGTGCCACCAGCAGGGGTCAGCTGAGCTCCTACAATGAGCAGTTCTTC
CATSRGQLSSYNEQFF
>TRBV6-5|NA|TRBJ2-2|NA
TGTGCCAGCAGTACAGCCTCTCTGGGGACCGGGGAGCTGTTTTTT
CASSTASLGTGELFF
>TRBV7-9|TRBD1|TRBJ1-6|NA
TGTGCCAGCAGCTTAGTGAAGGGGGCTAGTTCACCCCTCCACTTT
CASSLVKGASSPLHF
>TRBV30|NA|TRBJ2-2|NA
TGTGCCTGGACCCAGGGAGCCGGGGAGCTGTTTTTT
CAWTQGAGELFF
>TRBV2|NA|TRBJ2-1|many
TGTGCCAGCATAAGGGGGAGGGAAGACAATGAGCAGTTCTTC
CASIRGREDNEQFF
>TRBV5-1|TRBD1|TRBJ2-7|NA
TGCGCCAGCAGCCCCTACGGACAGGGAGGACAGTACTTC
CASSPYGQGGQYF
>TRBV28|NA|TRBJ2-7|few
TGTGCCAGCCGAAATTTCGACGAGCAGTACTTC
CASRNFDEQYF
>TRBV7-9|NA|TRBJ1-3|many
TGTGCCAGCAGCGACCAGGGAGGGACTGGAAACACCATATATTTT
CASSDQGGTGNTIYF
>TRBV5-4|NA|TRBJ2-2|few
TGTGCCAGCAGCCCCTATGGAGCGGATCTCACCGGGGAGCTGTTTTTT
CASSPYGADLTGELFF
>TRBV20-1|NA|TRBJ2-3|NA
TGCAGTGCTAGGAAGGAAGCTACGCAGTATTTT
CSARKEATQYF
>TRBV5-1|TRBD2|TRBJ2-1|NA
TGCGCCAGCAGCTTAGGACTAGCGGGGGATCAGTTCTTC
CASSLGLAGDQFF
>TRBV28|NA|TRBJ2-5|NA
TGTGCCAGCAGCCCGGCGACGGGGATGGTGCAAGAGACCCAGTACTTC
CASSPATGMVQETQYF
>TRBV5-6|NA|TRBJ1-2|NA
TGTGCCAGCAGCTTGGATGTTGGCAGCAACTATGGCTACACCTTC
CASSLDVGSNYGYTF
>TRBV9|TRBD1|TRBJ2-2|NA
TGTGCCAGCAGCCCCCTGCCGGGACAGGGGCTCACCGGGGAGCTGTTTTTT
CASSPLPGQGLTGELFF
>TRBV7-9|NA|TRBJ2-7|NA
TGTGCCAGCAGCTTCCGGGACGAGCAGTACTTC
CASSFRDEQYF
>TRBV18|NA|TRBJ2-7|NA
TGTGCCAGCTCACCACCGTCAGGGGCGGGGTACGAGCAGTACTTC
CASSPPSGAGYEQYF
>TRBV7-2|NA|TRBJ1-6|NA
TGTGCCAGCAGCTCGGGACGGCGGAGGCCCCTCCACTTT
CASSSGRRRPLHF
>TRBV9|NA|TRBJ2-3|NA
TGTGCCAGCAGCCCCGGCGGCGGATACACAGATACGCAGTATTTT
CASSPGGGYTDTQYF
>TRBV30|TRBD2|TRBJ2-3|NA
TGTGCCTGGAACGGCGGGCGGGAGGGCACAGATACGCAGTATTTT
CAWNGGREGTDTQYF
>TRBV2|NA|TRBJ1-2|few
TGTGCCAGCCCAGAGGCGCCGAATCCTAACTATGGCTACACCTTC
CASPEAPNPNYGYTF